The 20 T cell receptor beta chains below all came from one sample that was sequenced in a study of blood T cell repertoires in COVID-19. TCRdb's copy holds only in-frame clones and misses some; the assay was immunoSEQ multiplex PCR. The data show approximately 140,000 clones, with just over 85% seen just once and 7% to 10% held by the top ten. Material: peripheral blood. Receptors originate from a woman aged 60 to 75 with acute or convalescent COVID-19.

CDR3 region: CASINSGASYNEQFF. The CDR3 nucleotides are TGTGCCAGTATCAATAGCGGGGCCTCCTACAATGAGCAGTTCTTC. The chain links TRBV19 to TRBJ2-1; TRBD2 matches 8 bases. Losses at the gene ends were 7 bases for V and 0 bases for J; bases not matched to a gene: 5. The CDR3 covers 15 residues. Germline loops: CDR1 LNHDA, CDR2 SQIVND (reference sequence).

The chain has TRBV9 and TRBJ2-5; possibly TRBD1 for D (6 bases). This CDR3 has 13 residues. Trimming pared 4 bases from V and 4 bases from J, leaving 11 bases between. CDR1 is SGDLS and CDR2 is YYNGEE in the germline V gene. The CDR3 protein is CASSSRGRETQYF. CDR3 bases: TGTGCCAGCAGCTCCAGGGGACGAGAGACCCAGTACTTC.

The chain has TRBV27 and TRBJ1-2; TRBD1 is a possible D gene (6 bases). The V end lost 4 bases, the J end lost 4 bases, and 16 bases lay between the germline ends. This CDR3 comprises 15 residues. From germline, CDR1 is MNHEY and CDR2 SMNVEV (reference sequence). CDR3 sequence (DNA): TGTGCCAGCAGTTCACAGGGAAATAAGGCCTATGGCTACACCTTC. Translating gives CASSSQGNKAYGYTF.

V is TRBV5-5 and J is TRBJ2-1; TRBD2 matches at 7 bases. Germline values: CDR1 SGHKS, CDR2 YYEKEE (reference sequence). The CDR3 length is 15 residues. V shed 4 bases, J shed 4 bases, and the junction held 8 bases outside the gene matches. CDR3 DNA sequence: TGTGCCAGCAGCCCAGATGGGGGGGTTTACAATGAGCAGTTCTTC. It encodes CASSPDGGVYNEQFF.

The chain has TRBV4-1 and TRBJ2-7; 10 nucleotides match TRBD1. Unmatched junction bases numbered 6, after V lost 4 bases and J lost 3 bases. The germline V gene has CDR1 MGHRA and CDR2 YSYEKL. The CDR3 runs to 15 residues. This chain's CDR3 is CASSLRTGGGYEQYF. The CDR3, as DNA: TGCGCCAGCAGCCTTAGGACAGGGGGAGGCTACGAGCAGTACTTC.

The rearrangement links TRBV18 to TRBJ2-1, with D possibly TRBD1 on 7 matching bases. Trimming removed 8 bases at V and 12 bases at J, with 20 bases between. CDR3 length: 13 residues. Germline values: CDR1 KGHSH, CDR2 LQKENI. The chain's CDR3 is CASRQGGEFGQFF. CDR3 in DNA: TGTGCCAGCCGCCAGGGGGGCGAATTTGGGCAGTTCTTC.

This clone was counted ten times or more. The gene calls are TRBV7-3 and TRBJ1-3, with D maybe TRBD1 (6 bases). Trimming cost V 8 bases and J 4 bases, with 15 bases left between them. Germline CDR1 is SGHTA and CDR2 is FQGTGA. The CDR3 is 14 residues long. CDR3 nucleotide sequence: TGTGCCAGCGGTACACAGGGTCAAGGAAACACCATATATTTT. It yields the protein CASGTQGQGNTIYF.

The chain couples TRBV29-1 to TRBJ1-3; D unresolved. From germline, CDR1 is SQVTM and CDR2 ANQGSEA. The CDR3 runs 12 residues. Between the trimmed V and J ends, which lost 6 bases and 8 bases, there was a span of 14 bases. CDR3 protein: CSVIPNRDTIYF. The CDR3 DNA sequence: TGCAGCGTAATACCTAACCGGGACACCATATATTTT.

The chain combines TRBV28 with TRBJ2-7; TRBD1 agrees at 7 bases. Trimming at V came to 5 bases and at J to 2 bases, leaving 9 bases not matched to a gene. This CDR3 is 15 amino acids long. In germline, CDR1 is MDHEN, CDR2 SYDVKM. CDR3 region: CASSTYRGNAYEQYF. CDR3 sequence (DNA): TGTGCCAGCAGTACTTACAGGGGAAACGCCTACGAGCAGTACTTC.

The rearrangement joins TRBV10-1 to TRBJ2-3; no clear D gene. The CDR3 runs to 15 residues. The V gene lost 0 bases and the J gene lost 3 bases, with 10 bases spanning the gap. Germline CDR1 and CDR2: WNHNN and SYGVQD (reference sequence). CDR3 DNA sequence: TGCGCCAGCAGTGAGTCCGTTGGCAGAACAGATACGCAGTATTTT. Encoded protein: CASSESVGRTDTQYF.

This clone has just one count. The chain couples TRBV11-3 to TRBJ2-1, with D possibly TRBD1 on 6 matching bases. This CDR3 region has 17 residues. The ends were cut back, 5 bases at V and 0 bases at J, with 17 bases in the middle. Looked up from germline, CDR1 is SGHNT and CDR2 is YENEEA. CDR3 DNA sequence: TGTGCCAGCAGCGTAAGTTACAGGGAGAGCTCCTACAATGAGCAGTTCTTC. This translates into CASSVSYRESSYNEQFF.

V usage is TRBV5-1 and J usage is TRBJ2-5; TRBD1 matches at 9 bases. With V trimmed by 5 bases and J by 5 bases, 4 bases remained unmatched. Germline V lookup: CDR1 SGHRS, CDR2 YFSETQ. This CDR3 has 13 residues. The DNA of the CDR3 is TGCGCCAGCAGACAGGGGGCGCGGGAGACCCAGTACTTC. It codes for CASRQGARETQYF.

The chain couples TRBV7-2 to TRBJ2-7, with 7 bases fitting TRBD1. Trimming at V came to 1 base and at J to 0 bases, leaving 3 bases not matched to a gene. The length of the CDR3 is 15 residues. CDR1 is SGHTA and CDR2 is FQGNSA in the germline V gene. The CDR3 sequence is CASSLGQGISYEQYF. Written as DNA, the CDR3 is TGTGCCAGCAGCTTAGGACAGGGAATCTCCTACGAGCAGTACTTC. The variable domain in full, with the rest retrieved from reference TRBV7-2 and TRBJ2-7, is GAGVSQSPSNKVTEKGKDVELRCDPISGHTALYWYRQSLGQGLEFLIYFQGNSAPDKSGLPSDRFSAERTGGSVSTLTIQRTQQEDSAVYLCASSLGQGISYEQYFGPGTRLTVT.

The CDR3 nucleotides are TGTGCCAGCAGCCTCGGGGGGGCCCAAGAGACCCAGTACTTC. This sequence encodes CASSLGGAQETQYF. This chain links TRBV7-9 with TRBJ2-5, with 8 nucleotides matching TRBD2. Germline V gives CDR1 SEHNR, CDR2 FQNEAQ (reference sequence). J was trimmed by 1 base and V by 5 bases; bases with no gene match: 3. The CDR3 consists of 14 residues. Full variable domain (missing parts from reference TRBV7-9 and TRBJ2-5): DTGVSQNPRHKITKRGQNVTFRCDPISEHNRLYWYRQTLGQGPEFLTYFQNEAQLEKSRLLSDRFSAERPKGSFSTLEIQRTEQGDSAMYLCASSLGGAQETQYFGPGTRLLVL.

CDR3 region: CASSLAVLAGGNEQFF. For the CDR3, the DNA is TGTGCCAGCAGCTTGGCCGTTCTAGCGGGGGGCAATGAGCAGTTCTTC. The chain joins TRBV5-4 to TRBJ2-1, with 11 bases that match TRBD2. CDR3 length: 16 amino acids. With V trimmed by 0 bases and J by 6 bases, 5 bases remained unmatched. Germline V lookup: CDR1 SGHNT, CDR2 YYREEE (reference sequence).

This clone was detected only once. The V gene is TRBV28, the J gene TRBJ2-5; 7 nucleotides match TRBD2. This CDR3 has 15 amino acids. V dropped 7 bases and J dropped 7; count of bases not matched to a gene: 15. Germline V gene sequence: CDR1 MDHEN, CDR2 SYDVKM. The CDR3 nucleotides read TGTGCCAGCACCGACCAGACCACAGTAGCGGGGACCCAGTACTTC. This sequence encodes CASTDQTTVAGTQYF.

The V gene is TRBV4-3, the J gene TRBJ2-2; 12 bases are shared with TRBD2. Germline V lookup: CDR1 LGHNA, CDR2 YSLEER. CDR3 length: 17 residues. V lost 1 base and J lost 5; bases outside the gene matches: 5. In DNA form, the CDR3 reads TGCGCCAGCAGCCAAGGACTAGCGGGGGTGCGTACCGGGGAGCTGTTTTTT. Translation: CASSQGLAGVRTGELFF.

The chain combines TRBV4-3 with TRBJ2-2; D unclear. Germline lookup yields CDR1 LGHNA and CDR2 YSLEER. The V end lost 2 bases, the J end lost 4 bases, and 11 bases lay between the germline ends. The CDR3 loop spans 15 amino acids. The CDR3 region is CASSQLKFSTGELFF. The DNA for the CDR3 is TGCGCCAGCAGCCAATTAAAATTCAGCACCGGGGAGCTGTTTTTT.

The chain uses TRBV10-2 and TRBJ2-3, with 8 bases aligning to TRBD2. Trimming cost V 7 bases and J 5 bases; bases outside gene matches: 8. The germline V gene has CDR1 WSHSY and CDR2 SAAADI. The length of the CDR3 is 14 residues. CDR3 coding DNA: TGCGCCAGCATGGGGGCGGGGGGCAGAGATACGCAGTATTTT. Its translation: CASMGAGGRDTQYF.

J is TRBJ1-4 and V is TRBV2; 9 bases align to TRBD1. V lost 8 bases, J lost 5 bases, and 3 bases stayed unmatched. The CDR3 contains 13 residues. Germline loops: CDR1 SNHLY, CDR2 FYNNEI. The CDR3 is CASGQGMNEKLFF. In nucleotides, the CDR3 is TGTGCCAGCGGACAGGGGATGAATGAAAAACTGTTTTTT.